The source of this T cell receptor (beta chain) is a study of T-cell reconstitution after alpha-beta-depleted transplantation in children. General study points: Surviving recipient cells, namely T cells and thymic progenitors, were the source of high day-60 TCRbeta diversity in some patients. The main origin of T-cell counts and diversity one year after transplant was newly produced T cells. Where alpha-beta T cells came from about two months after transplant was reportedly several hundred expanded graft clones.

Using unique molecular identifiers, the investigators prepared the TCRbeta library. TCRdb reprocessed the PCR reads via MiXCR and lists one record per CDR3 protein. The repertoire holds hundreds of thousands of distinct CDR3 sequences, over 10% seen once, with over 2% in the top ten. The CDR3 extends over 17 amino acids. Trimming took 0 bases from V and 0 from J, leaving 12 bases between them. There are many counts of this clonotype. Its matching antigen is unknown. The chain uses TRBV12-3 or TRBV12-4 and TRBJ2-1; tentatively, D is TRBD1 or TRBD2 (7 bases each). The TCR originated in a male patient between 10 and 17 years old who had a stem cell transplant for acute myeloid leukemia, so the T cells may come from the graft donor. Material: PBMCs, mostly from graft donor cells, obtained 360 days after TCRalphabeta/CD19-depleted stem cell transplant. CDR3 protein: CASSLAGGGSSYNEQFF. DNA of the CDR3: TGTGCCAGCAGTTTAGCGGGAGGGGGCAGCTCCTACAATGAGCAGTTCTTC.